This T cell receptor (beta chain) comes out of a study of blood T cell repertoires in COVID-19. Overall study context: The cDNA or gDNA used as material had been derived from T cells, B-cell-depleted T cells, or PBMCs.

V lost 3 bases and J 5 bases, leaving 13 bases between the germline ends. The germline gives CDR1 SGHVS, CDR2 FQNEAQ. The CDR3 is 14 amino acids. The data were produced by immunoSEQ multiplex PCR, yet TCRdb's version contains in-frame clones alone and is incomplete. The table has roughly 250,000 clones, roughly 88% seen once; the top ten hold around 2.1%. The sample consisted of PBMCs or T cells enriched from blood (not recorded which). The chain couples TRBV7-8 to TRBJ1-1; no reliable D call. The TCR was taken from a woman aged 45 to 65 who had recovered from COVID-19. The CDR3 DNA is TGTGCCAGCAGCTTGATGCGGGAAGGAACTGAAGCTTTCTTT. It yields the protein CASSLMREGTEAFF.